The entry that follows covers one T cell receptor beta chain sequence. Antigen unknown. Germline V lookup: CDR1 KGHSH, CDR2 LQKENI. V lost 4 bases and J 3 bases, leaving 10 bases between the germline ends. The CDR3 runs to 13 residues. The source of the sample is a study of beta chain features in type 1 diabetes. Regarding the study as a whole: Any PCR bias toward short templates would affect both groups alike. All four CD4+ subsets from Type 1 diabetes patients carried moderately but significantly shorter TCRB CDR3s. Lower insertion and higher deletion counts appeared at VDJ junctions in type 1 diabetes patients. The naive, central memory and Treg TCRB repertoires looked more alike in patients than they did in healthy donors.

Reverse transcribing all isolated RNA meant expressed TCRB transcripts were sequenced. TCRdb's copy holds only in-frame clones and misses some; the assay was immunoSEQ multiplex PCR. The sample carries about 230,000 clones, about a sixth recorded once. The V gene is TRBV18, the J gene TRBJ2-7; possibly TRBD1 for D (5 bases). This clonotype originated in a man aged 25 to 40 with type 1 diabetes. The material sequenced was naive CD4+ T cells from blood. CDR3 loop: CASSQDINYEQYF. The CDR3 DNA sequence: TGTGCCAGCTCACAGGACATCAACTACGAGCAGTACTTC.